The rows below give T cell receptor beta chains drawn from one sample of a study of blood T cell repertoires in COVID-19. TCRdb's table, derived via immunoSEQ multiplex PCR, lists solely in-frame clones and lacks some. Altogether about 58,000 clones are present, 88% being singletons, with the ten largest covering approximately 8.4%. The specimen was peripheral blood. These receptors all come from a woman in her seventies with active COVID-19. The CDR3 runs from the conserved cysteine through the conserved F or W.

TRBJ2-5 | TRBV28 | CASSFSVGGQETQYF
TRBJ1-2 | TRBV7-9 | CASSFGREGGYTF
TRBJ2-5 | TRBV18 | CASSPARGETQYF
TRBJ1-4 | TRBV18 | CASSPTGDRDFNEKLFF
TRBJ2-7 | TRBV27 | CASSPRGYYEQYF
TRBJ2-1 | TRBV7-9 | CASSPQSGRINEQFF
TRBJ2-1 | TRBV29-1 | CSVKASGYNEQFF
TRBJ2-3 | TRBV7-3 | CASSATSGKGDTQYF
TRBJ2-4 | TRBV27 | CASSFRFGYNIQYF
TRBJ2-7 | TRBV11-2 | CASSPGDRRRDEQYF
TRBJ2-1 | TRBV6-2/TRBV6-3 | CASSYPSYNEQFF
TRBJ2-1 | TRBV3-1/TRBV3-2 | CASSPETGRPNEQFF
TRBJ2-5 | TRBV15 | CATSRGLAGVRGETQYF
TRBJ1-1 | TRBV7-2 | CASSLRQGNTLKAFF
TRBJ2-1 | TRBV7-9 | CASRPSGSYNEQFF
TRBJ1-6 | TRBV6-5 | CASSYRRDNSPLHF
TRBJ1-2 | TRBV28 | CASSHSLTVTNYGYTF
TRBJ2-3 | TRBV14 | CASSRRLAGDATQYF
TRBJ1-2 | TRBV5-6 | CASSPGQGYYGYTF
TRBJ1-5 | TRBV18 | CASTEEGSNQPQHF
TRBJ1-6 | TRBV30 | CGYRDYNSPLHF
TRBJ2-2 | TRBV24-1 | CATSDSGLALGTGELFF
TRBJ1-5 | TRBV11-2 | CASSLAIGVGEPQHF
TRBJ2-5 | TRBV5-1 | CASSLGGTSEETQYF
TRBJ2-7 | TRBV28 | CASSLLREGPYEQYF
TRBJ1-4 | TRBV15 | CATSREQGISEKLFF
TRBJ2-7 | TRBV5-1 | CASRTPGLYYEQYF
TRBJ2-3 | TRBV5-1 | CASSSGLAGGLSTDTQYF
TRBJ1-5 | TRBV7-9 | CASSHRGQNQPQHF
TRBJ2-1 | TRBV7-3 | CASSLSVNNEQFF
TRBJ2-1 | TRBV7-2 | CASSSRGLAGVNEQFF
TRBJ2-1 | TRBV10-3 | CAISELTSGPGRSYNEQFF
TRBJ1-5 | TRBV5-1 | CASSSGQGQYSNQPQHF
TRBJ2-7 | TRBV9 | CASSESGGRGYEQYF
TRBJ2-4 | TRBV7-3 | CASSPSKREQNIQYF
TRBJ2-5 | TRBV7-2 | CASSLVEETQYF
TRBJ2-6 | TRBV6-2/TRBV6-3 | CASSYPHFSGANVLTF
TRBJ2-1 | TRBV6-2/TRBV6-3 | CASSSGRSYNEQFF
TRBJ2-4 | TRBV4-2 | CASSLERDLKNIQYF